One sample yielded the 27 T cell receptor beta chains listed below, sequenced in a study of T cell repertoires in cytomegalovirus infection. MiXCR, run by TCRdb on the reads, gives a single entry per CDR3 protein. The sample lists approximately 250,000 distinct CDR3 sequences; around 6.2% were seen once. The specimen sequenced was PBMCs. The receptors come from a human donor in good health (CMV status not recorded). Some clones in this sample may be carry-over from other donors' samples.

The sample holds many counts of this clonotype. The chain recombines TRBV5-6 with TRBJ2-1; D uncertain. The germline CDR1 and CDR2 sequences are SGHDT and YYEEEE. The CDR3 sequence is 13 residues long. V dropped 0 bases and J dropped 9 bases, with 10 bases sitting between them. The CDR3 DNA reads TGTGCCAGCAGCTTGGTCCCGGTAGGTGAGCAGTTCTTC. This sequence encodes CASSLVPVGEQFF.

This clonotype was counted many times. The chain uses TRBV7-2 and TRBJ1-6; D is uncertain. This CDR3 has 11 residues. With 1 base removed from V and 12 bases from J, the gap between germline ends came to 4 bases. Germline V gene sequence: CDR1 SGHTA, CDR2 FQGNSA. CDR3 loop: CASSLVGPLHF. The CDR3 DNA sequence: TGTGCCAGCAGCTTAGTAGGACCCCTCCACTTT.

The sample holds many counts of this clonotype. The rearrangement uses TRBV27 and TRBJ2-4, with D tentatively TRBD1 or TRBD2 (7 bases each). V dropped 4 bases and J dropped 1 base, with 11 bases sitting between them. The CDR3 consists of 15 residues. Germline CDR1 reads MNHEY; CDR2 reads SMNVEV (reference sequence). The CDR3 nucleotides read TGTGCCAGCAGTTCCAGGGGGGGGGCCAAAAACATTCAGTACTTC. It yields the protein CASSSRGGAKNIQYF.

This clonotype was detected ten times or more. V gene TRBV7-2 combines with J gene TRBJ1-3; 7 nucleotides line up with TRBD1. This CDR3 has 15 residues. V trimming: 4 bases; J trimming: 3 bases; junction bases outside the gene matches: 6. Germline-derived CDR1 and CDR2 are SGHTA and FQGNSA. The CDR3 reads CASSSRQGSGNTIYF. CDR3 coding DNA: TGTGCCAGCAGCTCCCGACAGGGAAGTGGAAACACCATATATTTT.

The sample holds many counts of this clonotype. V and J are TRBV7-2 and TRBJ1-3, with no clear D. V lost 4 bases and J lost 2, with 12 bases in between. This CDR3 contains 15 residues. Germline loops: CDR1 SGHTA, CDR2 FQGNSA. In nucleotides, the CDR3 is TGTGCCAGCAGCTCGTACAGCCAACCTGGAAACACCATATATTTT. Amino acid sequence: CASSSYSQPGNTIYF. Together with reference TRBV7-2 and TRBJ1-3, the CDR3 gives the full variable domain: GAGVSQSPSNKVTEKGKDVELRCDPISGHTALYWYRQSLGQGLEFLIYFQGNSAPDKSGLPSDRFSAERTGGSVSTLTIQRTQQEDSAVYLCASSSYSQPGNTIYFGEGSWLTVV.

This clonotype was seen ten or more times. The chain carries TRBV28 and TRBJ2-5, with D tentatively TRBD1 or TRBD2 (7 bases each). The CDR3 is made up of 15 amino acids. Trimming stripped 1 base from V and 4 bases from J, with 13 bases between. The germline CDR1 and CDR2 sequences are MDHEN and SYDVKM. CDR3 region: CASSLYQGGGETQYF. CDR3 nucleotide sequence: TGTGCCAGCAGTTTATACCAGGGGGGGGGAGAGACCCAGTACTTC. Variable domain in full (rest from reference TRBV28 and TRBJ2-5): DVKVTQSSRYLVKRTGEKVFLECVQDMDHENMFWYRQDPGLGLRLIYFSYDVKMKEKGDIPEGYSVSREKKERFSLILESASTNQTSMYLCASSLYQGGGETQYFGPGTRLLVL.

This clonotype has ten or more counts. The chain uses TRBV27 and TRBJ2-6, with D possibly TRBD1 on 5 matching bases. Germline CDR1 and CDR2: MNHEY and SMNVEV (reference sequence). The CDR3 length is 15 residues. Between the trimmed V and J ends, which lost 7 bases and 0 bases, there was a span of 10 bases. The CDR3 loop is CASTVGLSGANVLTF. CDR3 nucleotide sequence: TGTGCCAGCACCGTGGGGCTCTCTGGGGCCAACGTCCTGACTTTC. Complete variable domain (other parts from reference TRBV27 and TRBJ2-6): EAQVTQNPRYLITVTGKKLTVTCSQNMNHEYMSWYRQDPGLGLRQIYYSMNVEVTDKGDVPEGYKVSRKEKRNFPLILESPSPNQTSLYFCASTVGLSGANVLTFGAGSRLTVL.

There are many counts of this clonotype. CDR3 in DNA: TGTGCCAGCAGCTCACCGGGGACAGGGAGGGAGCAGTACTTC. Residues: CASSSPGTGREQYF. This rearrangement joins TRBV7-2 to TRBJ2-7, with 9 bases fitting TRBD1. The CDR3 has 14 residues. CDR1 and CDR2 (germline): SGHTA, FQGNSA. Germline trimming cut 4 bases from V and 7 bases from J; bases unmatched to any gene: 8.

This clonotype was observed at least ten times. The rearrangement uses TRBV6-2 or TRBV6-3 and TRBJ2-1; 12 positions match TRBD2. With 6 bases clipped from V and 9 bases from J, the junction kept 6 bases outside the gene matches. Germline CDR1 and CDR2: MNHEY and SVGEGT. CDR3 length equals 14 residues. The CDR3 reads CASRTLTSGGEQFF. In DNA, the CDR3 is TGTGCCAGCAGAACTCTGACTAGCGGGGGTGAGCAGTTCTTC.

This clonotype was observed many times. The chain is built from TRBV19 and TRBJ2-3, with TRBD2 as a possible D gene (5 bases). Per germline, CDR1 LNHDA and CDR2 SQIVND (reference sequence). The CDR3 covers 13 residues. Trimming cost V 5 bases and J 6 bases, with 12 bases left between them. The CDR3 coding sequence is TGTGCCAGTAGTGAGGGCACGGATGATACGCAGTATTTT. Its translation is CASSEGTDDTQYF.

This clonotype was detected ten times or more. The CDR3 DNA follows: TGCAGTGCTTTGACAGGGGATCAGCCCCAGCATTTT. It translates to CSALTGDQPQHF. The chain employs TRBV20-1 and TRBJ1-5, with TRBD1 identical over 8 bases. Germline V gives CDR1 DFQATT, CDR2 SNEGSKA (reference sequence). Unmatched junction bases numbered 2, after V lost 5 bases and J lost 5 bases. There are 12 residues in the CDR3.

This clonotype was observed many times. The gene calls are TRBV7-2 and TRBJ1-2, with a tentative D call TRBD1 (5 bases). Trimming cost V 5 bases and J 7 bases, with 17 bases left between them. Germline CDR1 reads SGHTA; CDR2 reads FQGNSA. This CDR3 has 14 amino acids. The CDR3 nucleotides read TGTGCCAGCAGCCCGACCCCCCAGGGAGGTGGCTACACCTTC. Protein product: CASSPTPQGGGYTF.

This clonotype was counted at least ten times. The chain joins TRBV28 to TRBJ2-1; D possibly corresponds to TRBD2 (5 bases). Trimming pared 4 bases from V and 1 base from J, leaving 11 bases between. CDR1 and CDR2 (germline): MDHEN, SYDVKM. The CDR3 runs 15 residues. The chain's CDR3 is CASSSSGPSYNEQFF. In nucleotides, the CDR3 is TGTGCCAGCAGTTCAAGCGGACCGTCCTACAATGAGCAGTTCTTC.

There are many counts of this clonotype. The chain links TRBV10-2 to TRBJ2-5; either TRBD1 or TRBD2 may supply D (5 bases each). Germline values: CDR1 WSHSY, CDR2 SAAADI. The V and J ends lost 2 bases and 6 bases respectively, with 13 bases between them. The CDR3 sequence is 14 residues long. The CDR3 sequence: CASSELGRDQTQYF. CDR3 DNA: TGCGCCAGCAGTGAGCTGGGCAGGGACCAGACCCAGTACTTC.

This clonotype was seen ten or more times. The CDR3 nucleotides are TGCAGTGGTTGGCGGACGGGGGGGGACCATAACACAGATACGCAGTATTTT. Protein: CSGWRTGGDHNTDTQYF. The chain employs TRBV20-1 and TRBJ2-3; TRBD2 aligns across 8 bases. V gave up 7 bases and J gave up 2 bases; unmatched junction bases: 17. Germline values: CDR1 DFQATT, CDR2 SNEGSKA (reference sequence). The CDR3 runs 17 residues.

The chain links TRBV7-3 to TRBJ2-3, with D perhaps assigned TRBD1 or TRBD2 (5 bases each). The germline V and J ends were trimmed by 5 bases and 1 base, with 13 bases remaining between them. The CDR3 extends over 15 amino acids. Germline loops: CDR1 SGHTA, CDR2 FQGTGA. CDR3 region: CASSTPGRGTDTQYF. CDR3 coding DNA: TGTGCCAGCAGCACGCCGGGACGCGGCACAGATACGCAGTATTTT.

This clonotype appeared many times. The chain employs TRBV7-9 and TRBJ1-6; D is unresolved. The germline gives CDR1 SEHNR, CDR2 FQNEAQ (reference sequence). The CDR3 covers 15 residues. V was trimmed by 4 bases and J by 5 bases, leaving 12 bases between them. The CDR3 DNA follows: TGTGCCAGCAGCTCCCGGGTGCTCGATAATTCACCCCTCCACTTT. Protein product: CASSSRVLDNSPLHF.

This clonotype has ten or more counts. The rearrangement links TRBV12-3 or TRBV12-4 to TRBJ1-1; D is possibly TRBD1 (5 bases). This CDR3 has 15 amino acids. Trimming took 8 bases from V and 4 from J, leaving 20 bases between them. The CDR3 coding sequence is TGTGCCAGCCCCGGGGCCCGTACTAAGGGCACTGAAGCTTTCTTT. Protein sequence: CASPGARTKGTEAFF.

The chain has TRBV10-1 and TRBJ2-7, with TRBD1 matching over 8 bases. J was trimmed by 9 bases and V by 5 bases; bases with no gene match: 6. From germline, CDR1 is WNHNN and CDR2 SYGVQD (reference sequence). The CDR3 sequence is 12 residues long. CDR3 coding DNA: TGCGCCAGCAGTCCCACAGGGGGAACGCAGTACTTC. Protein: CASSPTGGTQYF.

This clonotype was observed a few times. The chain links TRBV2 to TRBJ2-3, with D maybe TRBD1 (7 bases). The CDR3 runs to 13 residues. Trimming cost V 10 bases and J 7 bases, with 18 bases left between them. Germline CDR1 SNHLY, CDR2 FYNNEI. The CDR3 nucleotides read TGTGCCACCGTCGGCAGGGGGAGGTATACGCAGTATTTT. Its translation is CATVGRGRYTQYF.

This clonotype was seen many times. CDR3 nucleotide sequence: TGCAGTGCTAGGCAGGGGGTCGGGAACACTGAAGCTTTCTTT. Protein: CSARQGVGNTEAFF. The chain employs TRBV20-1 and TRBJ1-1, with TRBD1 matching over 7 bases. In germline, CDR1 is DFQATT, CDR2 SNEGSKA (reference sequence). Trimming took 3 bases from V and 1 from J; bases not matched to a gene: 5. The CDR3 runs to 14 residues.

The sample holds many counts of this clonotype. The chain joins TRBV7-2 to TRBJ2-7; 16 nucleotides agree with TRBD2. The CDR3 length is 20 residues. Per the germline V gene, CDR1 is SGHTA and CDR2 is FQGNSA. V dropped 2 bases and J dropped 2; count of bases not matched to a gene: 12. This CDR3 reads CASSLQLRGTSGGDPYEQYF. CDR3 sequence (DNA): TGTGCCAGCAGCTTACAGCTAAGAGGGACTAGCGGGGGGGACCCCTACGAGCAGTACTTC.

This clonotype occurred many times. This sequence joins TRBV6-6 and TRBJ2-1; 7 bases match TRBD1. V dropped 2 bases and J dropped 0; count of bases not matched to a gene: 10. Germline V CDR1 and CDR2: MNHNY, SVGAGI (reference sequence). The CDR3 is made up of 18 amino acids. CDR3 sequence: CASSYPSRGLSSYNEQFF. For the CDR3, the DNA is TGTGCCAGCAGTTACCCTTCCAGGGGGTTAAGCTCCTACAATGAGCAGTTCTTC.

Ten or more counts support this clonotype. The chain carries TRBV30 and TRBJ1-1, with a weak D call TRBD1 (5 bases). The CDR3 contains 15 residues. Trimming shortened V by 3 bases and J by 4 bases, and 18 bases separated the two germline ends. CDR1 and CDR2 from the germline V gene are GTSNPN and SVGIG (reference sequence). This chain's CDR3 is CAWRGRWGDATEAFF. The CDR3 DNA follows: TGTGCCTGGAGAGGCCGCTGGGGCGATGCCACTGAAGCTTTCTTT.

This clonotype was counted ten times or more. V and J are TRBV7-2 and TRBJ2-1; D is unclear. Germline CDR1 reads SGHTA; CDR2 reads FQGNSA. This CDR3 is built from 11 residues. V was clipped by 4 bases and J by 10 bases, with 8 bases between them. CDR3 protein: CASSSGKEQFF. The CDR3 DNA sequence: TGTGCCAGCAGCTCTGGGAAGGAGCAGTTCTTC.

This clonotype was recorded at least ten times. The chain has TRBV6-2 or TRBV6-3 and TRBJ1-6; the D is unclear. Looked up from germline, CDR1 is MNHEY and CDR2 is SVGEGT. Trimming took off 7 bases at V and 9 bases at J, with 13 bases between the two ends. The CDR3 length is 13 residues. CDR3 protein: CASTNPGTSPLHF. CDR3 bases: TGTGCCAGCACTAACCCGGGAACTTCACCCCTCCACTTT.

Ten or more counts support this clonotype. V and J are TRBV28 and TRBJ1-6, with a tentative D call TRBD1 (5 bases). Germline V gene lookup returns CDR1 MDHEN and CDR2 SYDVKM. This CDR3 spans 15 amino acids. V dropped 10 bases and J dropped 7 bases, with 20 bases sitting between them. The CDR3 spells CATLGAGPDNSPLHF. In nucleotides, the CDR3 is TGTGCCACCTTAGGCGCAGGGCCAGACAATTCACCCCTCCACTTT.